This note documents a single T cell receptor beta chain sequence. Its antigen remains unknown. These data come from a study of T cell repertoires in cytomegalovirus infection. Study information: CMV epitopes that were recently identified and HLA-C-restricted were used alongside well-studied HLA-B-restricted ones. Regarding the study as a whole: Clonotypes of TCR beta that were HLA-C-restricted and CMV-specific dominated the ex vivo response. Frequencies of public TCR beta families were cumulated, and this identified carriers of CMV plus the relevant HLA.

V was clipped by 1 base and J by 3 bases; unmatched bases: 8. CDR3 length: 18 residues. CDR1 and CDR2 (germline): MGHRA, YSYEKL. TCRdb ran MiXCR on the reads and lists one entry per CDR3 protein. Here the sample spans around 900,000 distinct CDR3 sequences, less than 35% being singletons. The specimen was cultured CD8+ T cells from PBMCs, collected from culture after CMV antigen stimulation. The gene calls are TRBV4-1 and TRBJ2-3; 12 positions match TRBD2. This receptor was obtained from a human donor in good health (CMV status not recorded). Some clones in this sample may be carry-over from other donors' samples. CDR3 bases: TGCGCCAGCAGCCAAGGGGTCCGGACTAGCGGGGTTACAGATACGCAGTATTTT. This codes for CASSQGVRTSGVTDTQYF.